This is a list of T cell receptor beta chains from one sample in a study of blood T cell repertoires in COVID-19. Libraries were prepared by immunoSEQ multiplex PCR; TCRdb keeps only in-frame clonotypes and omits some of them. The sample includes tens of thousands of clones, approximately 90% seen only once; the top ten take 0.75% to 0.8%. Sample: peripheral blood. These receptors all come from a woman older than 75 with acute or convalescent COVID-19. CDR3s include the opening cysteine and the closing phenylalanine or tryptophan. A D gene is named only where the DNA matches it firmly. Only some rows state a clone size, as once, few, many or a class for expanded clones.

j_call clone_size v_call d_call cdr3_aa cdr3_nt
TRBJ2-2 once TRBV5-4 TRBD2 CASSLGLAGGNTGELFF TGTGCCAGCAGCTTGGGTCTAGCGGGAGGGAACACCGGGGAGCTGTTTTTT
TRBJ2-1 - TRBV7-9 TRBD1 CASCHEGAGEQFF TGTGCCAGCTGCCACGAGGGGGCCGGTGAGCAGTTCTTC
TRBJ2-1 - TRBV3-1/TRBV3-2 - CASSLSNEQFF TGTGCCAGCAGCTTGAGTAATGAGCAGTTCTTC
TRBJ2-1 - TRBV19 TRBD1 CASSSGTGGVNEQFF TGTGCCAGTAGTAGCGGGACAGGGGGGGTCAATGAGCAGTTCTTC
TRBJ1-2 - TRBV5-1 TRBD1 CASSSETGQGPYGYTF TGCGCCAGCAGCTCAGAAACCGGACAGGGGCCGTATGGCTACACCTTC
TRBJ2-5 - TRBV15 - CATSRAGHETQYF TGCGCCACCAGCAGAGCAGGGCATGAGACCCAGTACTTC
TRBJ1-2 - TRBV19 TRBD1 CASSIWDRESYGYTF TGTGCCAGTAGTATCTGGGACAGGGAGAGCTATGGCTACACCTTC
TRBJ2-5 once TRBV5-6 - CASSRRGNQETQYF TGTGCCAGCAGCCGAAGGGGGAACCAAGAGACCCAGTACTTC
TRBJ2-1 - TRBV5-1 TRBD1 CASSGGQGSYNEQFF TGCGCCAGCAGCGGGGGACAGGGGTCCTACAATGAGCAGTTCTTC
TRBJ2-1 - TRBV10-1 TRBD2 CASSGGLAGGNEQFF TGCGCCAGCAGTGGGGGACTAGCGGGAGGAAATGAGCAGTTCTTC
TRBJ2-2 - TRBV28 TRBD1 CASSPARTGNTGELFF TGTGCCAGCAGTCCAGCCCGGACAGGGAACACCGGGGAGCTGTTTTTT
TRBJ2-7 - TRBV3-1/TRBV3-2 - CASSKRSDYEQYF TGTGCCAGCAGCAAGAGGAGCGATTACGAGCAGTACTTC
TRBJ2-7 - TRBV5-1 - CASSLKLRDNSEQYF TGCGCCAGCAGCCTAAAGCTTAGGGACAACTCCGAGCAGTACTTC
TRBJ2-2 - TRBV10-1 - CARRGSNTGELFF TGCGCCAGGAGGGGGTCGAACACCGGGGAGCTGTTTTTT
TRBJ2-5 - TRBV4-2 TRBD2 CASSQAAGGQKETQYF TGTGCCAGCAGCCAAGCAGCGGGAGGGCAAAAAGAGACCCAGTACTTC
TRBJ1-6 - TRBV4-2 - CASSQDLEGLGTPLHF TGTGCCAGCAGCCAAGATCTTGAGGGCCTGGGAACACCCCTCCACTTT
TRBJ1-5 - TRBV6-6 TRBD1 CASSAQGARQPQHF TGTGCCAGCAGTGCACAGGGGGCGCGACAGCCCCAGCATTTT
TRBJ2-5 - TRBV5-4 - CASSFPGVPGETQYF TGTGCCAGCAGCTTCCCCGGAGTTCCCGGGGAGACCCAGTACTTC
TRBJ2-1 - TRBV2 - CASSEAVARSDEQFF TGTGCCAGCAGTGAAGCGGTGGCCCGGAGCGATGAGCAGTTCTTC
TRBJ2-3 once TRBV7-6 TRBD2 CASSKALAGTDTQYF TGTGCCAGCAGTAAAGCTCTAGCGGGCACAGATACGCAGTATTTT
TRBJ2-7 - TRBV3-1/TRBV3-2 TRBD1 CASSQGFEQGASYEQYF TGTGCCAGCAGCCAAGGCTTTGAACAGGGGGCCTCCTACGAGCAGTACTTC
TRBJ2-2 - TRBV3-1/TRBV3-2 TRBD2 CASSSGTSATGELFF TGTGCCAGCAGCTCCGGGACTAGCGCTACCGGGGAGCTGTTTTTT
TRBJ1-1 - TRBV7-9 - CASSFSGVTEAFF TGTGCCAGCAGCTTTTCAGGGGTCACTGAAGCTTTCTTT
TRBJ1-5 - TRBV27 TRBD1 CASSPVQGASRNQPQHF TGTGCCAGCAGTCCAGTACAGGGGGCTTCCCGGAATCAGCCCCAGCATTTT
TRBJ2-5 - TRBV5-1 TRBD2 CASSSGSSISETQYF TGCGCCAGCAGCAGCGGGAGTTCAATTTCAGAGACCCAGTACTTC
TRBJ1-1 - TRBV12-3/TRBV12-4 - CASTFRGNTEAFF TGTGCCAGCACGTTTAGGGGGAACACTGAAGCTTTCTTT
TRBJ2-1 - TRBV5-5 - CASSPLHNEQFF TGTGCCAGCAGCCCACTTCACAATGAGCAGTTCTTC
TRBJ1-1 - TRBV5-1 - CASSAHQGTTEAFF TGCGCCAGCAGCGCGCATCAGGGGACCACTGAAGCTTTCTTT
TRBJ2-1 - TRBV18 TRBD2 CASSPGLGGNEQFF TGTGCCAGCTCACCCGGACTAGGCGGGAATGAGCAGTTCTTC
TRBJ1-6 - TRBV6-5 - CASSRDINSPLHF TGTGCCAGCAGTCGGGACATTAATTCACCCCTCCACTTT
TRBJ2-1 once TRBV4-1 - CASSFRHGADNEQFF TGCGCCAGCAGCTTCAGGCACGGCGCTGACAATGAGCAGTTCTTC
TRBJ2-3 - TRBV15 TRBD2 CATSGGGGYTDTQYF TGTGCCACCAGCGGCGGGGGGGGATACACAGATACGCAGTATTTT
TRBJ2-2 - TRBV5-1 TRBD1 CASSLTGGMTGELFF TGCGCCAGCAGCTTGACAGGGGGCATGACCGGGGAGCTGTTTTTT
TRBJ1-2 - TRBV6-6 - CASSYGEDSVYGYTF TGTGCCAGCAGTTACGGAGAGGACAGCGTCTATGGCTACACCTTC
TRBJ2-7 - TRBV4-2 TRBD1 CASSQDVGDRGWFYEQYF TGTGCCAGCAGCCAAGATGTGGGGGACAGGGGGTGGTTCTACGAGCAGTACTTC
TRBJ2-2 - TRBV3-1/TRBV3-2 - CASSQSMAGELFF TGTGCCAGCAGCCAAAGCATGGCCGGGGAGCTGTTTTTT
TRBJ1-6 - TRBV4-1 - CASSQEWHPSSPLHF TGCGCCAGCAGCCAAGAGTGGCACCCTAGTTCACCCCTCCACTTT
TRBJ2-7 - TRBV28 - CASSLPVTSTSYEQYF TGTGCCAGCAGTTTACCCGTTACTAGTACCTCCTACGAGCAGTACTTC
TRBJ2-3 - TRBV27 - CASSRRGVDTQYF TGTGCCAGCAGTAGGAGGGGTGTAGATACGCAGTATTTT
TRBJ1-4 - TRBV13 - CASSTWGAGEKLFF TGTGCCAGCAGCACATGGGGCGCGGGGGAAAAACTGTTTTTT
TRBJ1-1 - TRBV19 - CASSRGLNTEAFF TGTGCCAGTAGTAGGGGGCTGAACACTGAAGCTTTCTTT
TRBJ1-3 - TRBV5-1 - CASSLAEQRGSGNTIYF TGCGCCAGCAGCTTGGCCGAACAGCGGGGCTCTGGAAACACCATATATTTT
TRBJ2-7 - TRBV11-2 TRBD2 CASSLSGAHSYEQYF TGTGCCAGCAGCTTAAGCGGGGCACACTCCTACGAGCAGTACTTC
TRBJ1-3 - TRBV18 - CASSPPGGGSGNTIYF TGTGCCAGCTCACCACCTGGCGGGGGCTCTGGAAACACCATATATTTT
TRBJ1-2 - TRBV11-2 TRBD1 CASSLAWGQGEYGYTF TGTGCCAGCAGCTTAGCCTGGGGACAGGGTGAATATGGCTACACCTTC
TRBJ1-6 - TRBV5-4 - CASSLGRTQNNSPLHF TGTGCCAGCAGCTTGGGAAGGACACAAAATAATTCACCCCTCCACTTT
TRBJ1-6 - TRBV7-9 TRBD1 CASSDPTGTPLHF TGTGCCAGCAGCGACCCGACAGGGACACCCCTCCACTTT
TRBJ2-1 - TRBV6-5 - CASSSGSPQFF TGTGCCAGCAGTTCCGGGTCCCCGCAGTTCTTC
TRBJ2-3 few TRBV5-4 TRBD2 CASSLFLTSGLTDTQYF TGTGCCAGCAGCTTGTTCCTTACTAGCGGTCTCACAGATACGCAGTATTTT